These T cell receptor beta chains were read from a single sample in a study of shared clonotypes between healthy human individuals. The assay was immunoSEQ multiplex PCR, and TCRdb's table has in-frame clones only and misses some. Here the sample spans some 1.5 million clones, roughly 98% being singletons. The specimen sequenced was naive CD4+ T cells sorted from blood. The source is a young man in good health. Each CDR3 is given without its conserved first and last residue. Expanded clones get a size class; other rows say once, few or many, or leave the size out.

v_gene	j_gene	abundance	CDR3aa
TRBV18	TRBJ2-1	.	ASSPGGGGIGNEQF
TRBV25-1	TRBJ1-1	.	ASSTTGTATEAF
TRBV30	TRBJ1-2	.	AWSVKGGGYT
TRBV6-1	TRBJ2-1	.	ASSESGNNEQF
TRBV10-3	TRBJ2-5	.	AITEGRGSVETQY
TRBV5-4	TRBJ2-7	few	ASSSDGGGLYEQY
TRBV5-5	TRBJ2-5	.	ASSPPRGETQY
TRBV7-9	TRBJ2-7	.	ASSLSATVVSYEQY
TRBV28	TRBJ2-2	.	ASSATMGGATGELF
TRBV7-7	TRBJ2-2	.	ASSSDSGELF
TRBV28	TRBJ1-4	once	ASREPGLEKLF
TRBV7-6	TRBJ2-7	.	ASSTDRGGGYEQY
TRBV28	TRBJ1-2	.	ASSVQGVRVYGYT
TRBV9	TRBJ2-5	once	ASSAHETQETQY
TRBV7-8	TRBJ2-7	.	ASSLAWKGLSYEQY
TRBV11-2	TRBJ2-5	.	ASSLALPLGVGETQY
TRBV5-1	TRBJ1-1	.	ASRVGTGVLDTEAF
TRBV28	TRBJ2-7	.	ASTGTVRLYEQY
TRBV7-8	TRBJ1-5	.	ASSLGQGGQPQH
TRBV28	TRBJ2-5	.	ASSSLDRETQY
TRBV11-2	TRBJ1-2	.	ASSPGGGVRYGYT
TRBV6-6	TRBJ1-3	.	ASSYTGLSGNTIY
TRBV6-6	TRBJ1-1	.	ASSQGVRNTEAF
TRBV11-3	TRBJ2-2	.	ASSLVGGGSAGELF
TRBV10-3	TRBJ1-1	.	AISEGQGLAF
TRBV2	TRBJ1-5	.	ASSPGLLSNQPQH
TRBV5-4	TRBJ2-3	.	ASSLDRVDTQY
TRBV5-1	TRBJ2-7	.	ASSPQGASAYEQY
TRBV5-4	TRBJ2-3	.	ASSFGPKDTQY
TRBV5-1	TRBJ1-5	.	ASSLVGAEEPQH
TRBV5-4	TRBJ1-1	.	ASSLSRIANTEAF
TRBV14	TRBJ1-2	.	ASSQTGGNYGYT
TRBV7-6	TRBJ2-7	.	ASSPTLSSSSYEQY
TRBV6-5	TRBJ2-2	once	ASRQGWDDTGELF
TRBV5-1	TRBJ2-7	.	ASSFRADSYEQY
TRBV27	TRBJ2-7	.	ASSPRSNYEQY
TRBV29-1	TRBJ2-7	.	SVRRGVGSYEQY
TRBV5-1	TRBJ2-1	.	ASSSKTSAFDGNEQF
TRBV6-5	TRBJ2-3	.	ASSYSGLDTDTQY
TRBV7-2	TRBJ1-1	once	ASSFGGAVREAF
TRBV10-3	TRBJ2-2	.	AISPISGELF
TRBV19	TRBJ1-5	.	ASALTAGGNQPQH
TRBV28	TRBJ2-7	.	ASRHGTSGTSHYEQY
TRBV29-1	TRBJ1-2	.	SVLGDYGYT
TRBV18	TRBJ1-1	.	ASSARGLYTEAF
TRBV29-1	TRBJ2-3	.	SKISSGSGNTQY
TRBV18	TRBJ1-1	.	ASSKTQAGTEAF
TRBV5-4	TRBJ1-4	.	ASSLALDEKLF
TRBV15	TRBJ2-7	.	ATSRSGRGNYEQY
TRBV19	TRBJ2-3	.	ASQRDPTDTQY
TRBV7-2	TRBJ2-7	.	ASSLAWGSGMPGNEQY